This T cell receptor (beta chain) came from a study of cytomegalovirus exposure and HLA in healthy donors. General study points: A previous analysis found most TCR beta V segments productive roughly 90% or roughly 30% of the time.

60 Vbeta and 13 Jbeta primers were used in PCR. In the authors' methods: The authors later counted roughly 76 million unique TCR beta chains, 8.5 million to 13 million of them shared. TCRdb keeps only in-frame clones here, not all; method: immunoSEQ multiplex PCR. D and trimming were read from the DNA, whereas the V and J calls and clone size are those reported in that table. This table has under 250,000 clones, approximately 85% appearing once. Comments on this clone: Its target is unknown.

The sequence was collected from a woman aged 45 to 65 in good health and CMV-seronegative. Sample: PBMCs.

The CDR3 region is CASSSLAGGADTQYF. CDR3 in DNA: TGTGCCAGCAGTTCACTAGCGGGAGGGGCAGATACGCAGTATTTT. The chain links TRBV27 to TRBJ2-3; TRBD2 agrees at 13 bases. The V gene end was trimmed by 4 bases and the J gene end by 4 bases; junction bases not matched to a gene: 2. Looked up from germline, CDR1 is MNHEY and CDR2 is SMNVEV (reference sequence). This CDR3 comprises 15 residues.